Listed below are T cell receptor beta chains from one sample, sequenced in a study of PD-L1 blockade in urothelial cancer. The protocol was immunoSEQ multiplex PCR, while the TCRdb copy is restricted to in-frame clones and leaves out a portion. Of approximately 55,000 clones detected, roughly 86% appear once; the ten largest clones hold about 20%. The source material was PBMCs, sampled around atezolizumab (anti-PD-L1) treatment. The receptors derive from a man in his 60s with urothelial cancer. Both conserved end residues are part of each CDR3. D genes are given only for firm matches. Only part of the rows carry a size: once, few, many, or a class if the clone is expanded.

J: TRBJ2-2
D: NA
V: TRBV29-1
size: NA
CDR3: CSVEDRREVNTGELFF
DNA: TGCAGCGTTGAAGATAGGAGGGAGGTGAACACCGGGGAGCTGTTTTTT

J: TRBJ2-7
D: TRBD2
V: TRBV28
size: NA
CDR3: CASSLERGHSYEQYF
DNA: TGTGCCAGCAGTTTAGAGCGGGGGCACTCCTACGAGCAGTACTTC

J: TRBJ1-3
D: NA
V: TRBV5-1
size: NA
CDR3: CASSSGGLGNTIYF
DNA: TGCGCCAGCAGCTCGGGGGGGCTTGGAAACACCATATATTTT

J: TRBJ2-3
D: TRBD2
V: TRBV6-4
size: NA
CDR3: CASTLEAGSTDTQYF
DNA: TGTGCCAGCACACTAGAAGCGGGGAGCACAGATACGCAGTATTTT

J: TRBJ1-2
D: TRBD1
V: TRBV5-5
size: NA
CDR3: CASSRDRAAGYTF
DNA: TGTGCCAGCAGCCGGGACAGGGCGGCTGGCTACACCTTC

J: TRBJ2-3
D: TRBD1
V: TRBV7-2
size: NA
CDR3: CASSFKWGQGTDTQYF
DNA: TGTGCCAGCAGCTTTAAGTGGGGACAGGGTACAGATACGCAGTATTTT

J: TRBJ2-1
D: TRBD1
V: TRBV19
size: NA
CDR3: CASSTSGTVGDNEQFF
DNA: TGTGCCAGTAGTACTTCCGGGACAGTCGGAGACAATGAGCAGTTCTTC

J: TRBJ2-1
D: TRBD2
V: TRBV5-1
size: NA
CDR3: CASSLAVLAANEQFF
DNA: TGCGCCAGCAGCTTGGCCGTACTAGCGGCCAATGAGCAGTTCTTC

J: TRBJ1-1
D: NA
V: TRBV6-5
size: NA
CDR3: CASRFTPNTEAFF
DNA: TGTGCCAGCAGATTTACACCGAACACTGAAGCTTTCTTT

J: TRBJ2-3
D: NA
V: TRBV10-1
size: NA
CDR3: CASSFWGRGDTDTQYF
DNA: TGCGCCAGCAGTTTTTGGGGGCGAGGAGACACAGATACGCAGTATTTT

J: TRBJ2-3
D: NA
V: TRBV29-1
size: NA
CDR3: CSVVVTGTYTQYF
DNA: TGCAGCGTTGTAGTCACAGGGACGTATACGCAGTATTTT

J: TRBJ1-2
D: NA
V: TRBV9
size: NA
CDR3: CASSVGQGVGGYTF
DNA: TGTGCCAGCAGCGTAGGTCAAGGTGTCGGGGGCTACACCTTC

J: TRBJ2-5
D: TRBD1
V: TRBV18
size: NA
CDR3: CASSPKTGGMTRTQYF
DNA: TGTGCCAGCTCACCCAAGACAGGGGGCATGACTAGGACCCAGTACTTC

J: TRBJ2-7
D: NA
V: TRBV7-9
size: NA
CDR3: CASSLLPGGSYEQYF
DNA: TGTGCCAGCAGCTTACTCCCCGGGGGCTCCTACGAGCAGTACTTC

J: TRBJ2-1
D: TRBD2
V: TRBV5-1
size: NA
CDR3: CASSIRGDRGNEQFF
DNA: TGCGCCAGCAGTATACGGGGGGACCGAGGCAATGAGCAGTTCTTC

J: TRBJ2-5
D: TRBD2
V: TRBV9
size: NA
CDR3: CASSVGVAGTYLTGETQYF
DNA: TGTGCCAGCAGCGTAGGGGTAGCGGGAACTTATCTTACGGGAGAGACCCAGTACTTC

J: TRBJ1-5
D: NA
V: TRBV16
size: NA
CDR3: CASSLEDSRYQPQHF
DNA: TGTGCCAGCAGCCTAGAAGACAGTCGATATCAGCCCCAGCATTTT

J: TRBJ1-1
D: TRBD1
V: TRBV6-5
size: NA
CDR3: CASGQDTEAFF
DNA: TGTGCCAGCGGACAGGACACTGAAGCTTTCTTT

J: TRBJ2-7
D: NA
V: TRBV11-2
size: NA
CDR3: CASSPLAGSSSYEQYF
DNA: TGTGCCAGCAGCCCCCTCGCGGGCTCCAGCTCCTACGAGCAGTACTTC

J: TRBJ2-1
D: NA
V: TRBV4-1
size: NA
CDR3: CASSWRSSYNEQFF
DNA: TGCGCCAGCAGCTGGAGGAGCTCCTACAATGAGCAGTTCTTC

J: TRBJ1-6
D: TRBD1
V: TRBV9
size: NA
CDR3: CASSATGDYNSPLHF
DNA: TGTGCCAGCAGCGCGACAGGGGACTATAATTCACCCCTCCACTTT

J: TRBJ1-6
D: NA
V: TRBV4-1
size: once
CDR3: CASTQGAGAGDNSPLHF
DNA: TGCGCCAGCACCCAAGGGGCGGGGGCAGGGGATAATTCACCCCTCCACTTT

J: TRBJ1-3
D: NA
V: TRBV19
size: NA
CDR3: CASSIGHSGNTIYF
DNA: TGTGCCAGTAGTATAGGGCACTCTGGAAACACCATATATTTT

J: TRBJ1-2
D: TRBD1
V: TRBV5-6
size: NA
CDR3: CASSSTTGGRDYGYTF
DNA: TGTGCCAGCAGTTCCACCACAGGGGGCAGGGACTATGGCTACACCTTC

J: TRBJ2-3
D: TRBD2
V: TRBV7-2
size: NA
CDR3: CASSLASGANTDTQYF
DNA: TGTGCCAGCAGTCTAGCTAGCGGGGCTAACACAGATACGCAGTATTTT

J: TRBJ2-2
D: TRBD1
V: TRBV29-1
size: NA
CDR3: CSALGRDSVGTGELFF
DNA: TGCAGCGCCTTAGGACGGGACAGCGTGGGAACCGGGGAGCTGTTTTTT

J: TRBJ2-3
D: TRBD1
V: TRBV5-1
size: NA
CDR3: CASRPAAGTESTDTQYF
DNA: TGCGCCAGCAGGCCTGCCGCCGGGACAGAAAGCACAGATACGCAGTATTTT

J: TRBJ2-1
D: NA
V: TRBV4-1
size: NA
CDR3: CASSQGRERSYNEQFF
DNA: TGCGCCAGCAGCCAAGGCCGGGAGAGGTCCTACAATGAGCAGTTCTTC

J: TRBJ2-2
D: TRBD2
V: TRBV18
size: NA
CDR3: CASSPSTSGTSTGELFF
DNA: TGTGCCAGCTCACCCTCGACTAGCGGGACGAGTACCGGGGAGCTGTTTTTT

J: TRBJ1-2
D: TRBD1
V: TRBV29-1
size: NA
CDR3: CSVWTGQSYGYTF
DNA: TGCAGCGTATGGACAGGGCAAAGCTATGGCTACACCTTC

J: TRBJ1-1
D: NA
V: TRBV7-2
size: NA
CDR3: CASSFSGNTEAFF
DNA: TGTGCCAGCAGCTTCTCGGGGAACACTGAAGCTTTCTTT

J: TRBJ1-1
D: TRBD1
V: TRBV7-9
size: NA
CDR3: CASSSRGQGNTEAFF
DNA: TGTGCCAGCAGCTCTCGGGGACAGGGGAACACTGAAGCTTTCTTT

J: TRBJ2-5
D: NA
V: TRBV11-3
size: NA
CDR3: CASSPGGESETQYF
DNA: TGTGCCAGCAGCCCCGGCGGGGAGTCGGAGACCCAGTACTTC

J: TRBJ1-5
D: TRBD1
V: TRBV7-9
size: NA
CDR3: CASSFAGGLSQHF
DNA: TGTGCCAGCAGCTTTGCAGGGGGGCTGTCCCAGCATTTT

J: TRBJ1-3
D: TRBD1
V: TRBV10-2
size: few
CDR3: CASGTVSSGNTIYF
DNA: TGCGCCAGCGGGACAGTTAGCTCTGGAAACACCATATATTTT

J: TRBJ1-5
D: NA
V: TRBV9
size: NA
CDR3: CASSVGQNQPQHF
DNA: TGTGCCAGCAGCGTAGGTCAGAATCAGCCCCAGCATTTT

J: TRBJ1-3
D: TRBD1
V: TRBV18
size: NA
CDR3: CASSPLDRRDNTIYF
DNA: TGTGCCAGCTCACCGCTGGACAGGAGGGACAACACCATATATTTT

J: TRBJ1-6
D: TRBD1
V: TRBV2
size: few
CDR3: CASRPQGASSPLHF
DNA: TGTGCCAGCAGACCACAGGGGGCCTCATCACCCCTCCACTTT

J: TRBJ1-6
D: NA
V: TRBV7-2
size: NA
CDR3: CASSLDGSRANSPLHF
DNA: TGTGCCAGCAGCTTAGATGGTAGCAGGGCTAATTCACCCCTCCACTTT

J: TRBJ2-1
D: TRBD2
V: TRBV5-1
size: NA
CDR3: CASSLGSGGGRYNEQFF
DNA: TGCGCCAGCAGCTTGGGGTCGGGAGGGGGTCGGTACAATGAGCAGTTCTTC

J: TRBJ1-1
D: NA
V: TRBV15
size: NA
CDR3: CATSGGLRNTEAFF
DNA: TGTGCCACCAGCGGCGGACTTAGGAACACTGAAGCTTTCTTT

J: TRBJ1-6
D: NA
V: TRBV10-3
size: NA
CDR3: CAISQRRENNSPLHF
DNA: TGTGCCATCAGTCAGCGTAGGGAGAATAATTCACCCCTCCACTTT